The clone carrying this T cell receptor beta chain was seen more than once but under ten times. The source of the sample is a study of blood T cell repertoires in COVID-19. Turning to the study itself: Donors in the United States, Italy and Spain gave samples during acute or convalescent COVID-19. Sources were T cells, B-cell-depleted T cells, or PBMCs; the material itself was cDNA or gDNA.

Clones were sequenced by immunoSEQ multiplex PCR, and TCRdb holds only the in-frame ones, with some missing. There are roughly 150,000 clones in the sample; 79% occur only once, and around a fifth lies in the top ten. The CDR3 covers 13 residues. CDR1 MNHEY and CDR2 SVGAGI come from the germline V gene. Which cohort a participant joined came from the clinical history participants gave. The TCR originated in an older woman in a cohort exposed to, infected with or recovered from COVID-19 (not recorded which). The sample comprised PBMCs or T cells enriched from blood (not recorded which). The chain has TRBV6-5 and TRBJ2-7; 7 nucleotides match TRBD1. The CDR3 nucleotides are TGTGCGACGGGCGAGGGGGCATCCTACGAGCAGTACTTC. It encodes CATGEGASYEQYF.